A single T cell receptor beta chain is shown here with its context. With 0 bases removed from V and 4 bases from J, the gap between germline ends came to 14 bases. This CDR3 region has 15 residues. Germline V gene sequence: CDR1 SGDLS, CDR2 YYNGEE. The data derive from a study of cytomegalovirus exposure and HLA in healthy donors. Study-wide background: Across 300 to 400 genotyped donors, more than 75% landed in the Caucasian-associated ancestry cluster.

A multiplex PCR was run with 60 Vbeta primers and 13 Jbeta primers. The table came from immunoSEQ multiplex PCR; TCRdb's copy has only in-frame clones and leaves some out. The sample lists under 150,000 clones, roughly four fifths occurring once. This chain uses TRBV9 with TRBJ2-7; tentatively, D is TRBD2 (6 bases). Sequencing input: PBMCs. The sequence derives from a man aged 35-49 years in good health and CMV-seropositive. The DNA of the CDR3 is TGTGCCAGCAGCGTAGCGGCGGGACTTTGGTACGAGCAGTACTTC. Translated, it gives CASSVAAGLWYEQYF.